These 28 T cell receptor beta chains came from one sample sequenced in a study of blood T cell repertoires in COVID-19 (dated by TCRdb to the early 2020s). Libraries were made using the immunoSEQ multiplex PCR assay. TCRdb holds this immuneACCESS table with in-frame rearrangements only. Some clones are missing; in checked studies, unresolved V genes explain under half, and the rest has no known cause. The sample table holds 75,000 to 100,000 clones, of which around 86% were seen once. The ten top clones hold about 5% of the sample. The sample comprised peripheral blood. The receptor set was obtained from a woman aged 80 or older with acute or convalescent COVID-19.

The chain carries TRBV7-2 and TRBJ2-2; 7 bases fit TRBD1. The CDR3 has 14 amino acids. J was trimmed by 0 bases and V by 8 bases; bases with no gene match: 3. The germline CDR1 and CDR2 sequences are SGHTA and FQGNSA. The CDR3 loop reads CASGTDTNTGELFF. CDR3 coding DNA: TGTGCCAGCGGGACAGATACGAACACCGGGGAGCTGTTTTTT.

V and J are TRBV6-2 or TRBV6-3 and TRBJ1-5; D remains ambiguous. Trimming took off 3 bases at V and 1 base at J, with 13 bases between the two ends. Germline-derived CDR1 and CDR2 are MNHEY and SVGEGT. There are 16 residues in the CDR3. The CDR3 is CASSYEGGMSNQPQHF. The CDR3 bases are TGTGCCAGCAGTTATGAGGGAGGGATGAGCAATCAGCCCCAGCATTTT.

This clone was picked up one time. V usage is TRBV19 and J usage is TRBJ1-4; D is undetermined. The germline CDR1 and CDR2 sequences are LNHDA and SQIVND (reference sequence). The CDR3 loop spans 14 amino acids. V lost 7 bases and J lost 3, with 12 bases in between. The CDR3 here is CASNQFGANEKLFF. The DNA for the CDR3 is TGTGCCAGTAACCAGTTTGGAGCTAATGAAAAACTGTTTTTT.

This rearrangement joins TRBV10-3 to TRBJ1-6, with D tentatively TRBD1 (6 bases). CDR1 and CDR2 from the germline V gene are ENHRY and SYGVKD. V lost 6 bases and J lost 2, with 11 bases in between. The CDR3 loop spans 15 amino acids. CDR3: CAIRNRDTYNSPLHF. In DNA form, the CDR3 reads TGTGCCATCAGGAACCGGGACACCTATAATTCACCCCTCCACTTT.

This clone was recorded a few times. V is TRBV7-6 and J is TRBJ2-1; 13 bases agree with TRBD2. Germline-derived CDR1 and CDR2 are SGHVS and FNYEAQ. This CDR3 contains 21 residues. V was pared by 4 bases and J by 5 bases, with 20 bases of the junction left unmatched. The CDR3 loop reads CASSSPSLRTSGGLWDNEQFF. The DNA for the CDR3 is TGTGCCAGCAGCTCCCCGTCGCTTAGGACTAGCGGGGGACTTTGGGACAATGAGCAGTTCTTC.

The chain couples TRBV7-9 to TRBJ2-5; D is unclear. CDR1 is SEHNR and CDR2 is FQNEAQ in the germline V gene (reference sequence). This CDR3 has 14 amino acids. The V end was cut by 5 bases, the J end by 0 bases, with 10 bases between. CDR3 region: CASSPSRDQETQYF. The CDR3 DNA follows: TGTGCCAGCAGCCCCAGCCGGGACCAAGAGACCCAGTACTTC. The full variable domain, its missing parts supplied by reference TRBV7-9 and TRBJ2-5, is DTGVSQNPRHKITKRGQNVTFRCDPISEHNRLYWYRQTLGQGPEFLTYFQNEAQLEKSRLLSDRFSAERPKGSFSTLEIQRTEQGDSAMYLCASSPSRDQETQYFGPGTRLLVL.

In this sample, this clone turned up once. The genes are TRBV6-6 and TRBJ1-1; 7 positions match TRBD1. The V and J ends lost 7 bases and 3 bases, in that order; junction bases with no gene match: 5. Germline V CDR1 and CDR2: MNHNY, SVGAGI (reference sequence). This CDR3 has 13 residues. The CDR3 here is CASKYRGYTEAFF. The CDR3 bases are TGTGCCAGCAAGTACAGGGGATACACTGAAGCTTTCTTT.

The chain has TRBV6-1 and TRBJ1-2; tentatively, D is TRBD1 (5 bases). Trimming left V 1 base short and J 0 bases short, with 9 bases between. This CDR3 contains 15 residues. Germline assignment: CDR1 MNHNS and CDR2 SASEGT. CDR3 protein: CASSEVVGANYGYTF. Here the CDR3 DNA reads TGTGCCAGCAGTGAAGTGGTAGGGGCTAACTATGGCTACACCTTC.

This sequence joins TRBV5-6 and TRBJ1-4; 7 bases map to TRBD1. The CDR3 length is 15 residues. The germline CDR1 and CDR2 sequences are SGHDT and YYEEEE. The ends lost 5 bases at V and 2 bases at J; junction bases unmatched: 6. The CDR3 DNA sequence: TGTGCCAGCAGTCTAAGGACAGGCACTAATGAAAAACTGTTTTTT. This translates into CASSLRTGTNEKLFF. Variable domain in full (rest from reference TRBV5-6 and TRBJ1-4): DAGVTQSPTHLIKTRGQQVTLRCSPKSGHDTVSWYQQALGQGPQFIFQYYEEEERQRGNFPDRFSGHQFPNYSSELNVNALLLGDSALYLCASSLRTGTNEKLFFGSGTQLSVL.

A single count supports this clone. The chain employs TRBV9 and TRBJ2-5; 11 bases align to TRBD2. CDR3 length equals 16 residues. After removal of 6 bases from V and 4 bases from J, the junction contained 11 bases not matched to a gene. Germline V lookup: CDR1 SGDLS, CDR2 YYNGEE. The CDR3 here is CASTRAGTSGSETQYF. The CDR3 DNA sequence: TGTGCCAGCACCAGGGCCGGGACTAGCGGATCAGAGACCCAGTACTTC.

The J gene is TRBJ2-5, the V gene TRBV5-6; perhaps TRBD2 as D (6 bases). Per germline, CDR1 SGHDT and CDR2 YYEEEE. CDR3 length: 15 residues. Trimming removed 0 bases from V and 4 bases from J, with 13 bases in between. The CDR3 nucleotides read TGTGCCAGCAGCTTGGGGGCTGGGGGGAGAGAGACCCAGTACTTC. This translates into CASSLGAGGRETQYF.

V gene TRBV19 combines with J gene TRBJ2-2; D may be TRBD1 (5 bases). Germline V CDR1 and CDR2: LNHDA, SQIVND (reference sequence). CDR3 size: 18 residues. V lost 4 bases to trimming and J lost 1 base, with 19 bases between them. CDR3 region: CASSSIGLGQGNTGELFF. The CDR3 coding sequence is TGTGCCAGTAGTAGCATTGGGTTAGGGCAGGGGAACACCGGGGAGCTGTTTTTT.

This rearrangement joins TRBV7-9 to TRBJ2-5, with D perhaps matching TRBD1 (7 bases). The CDR3 runs 14 residues. Looked up from germline, CDR1 is SEHNR and CDR2 is FQNEAQ (reference sequence). Trimming took off 5 bases at V and 5 bases at J, with 15 bases between the two ends. The CDR3 spells CASSVPGGGETQYF. The DNA for the CDR3 is TGTGCCAGCAGCGTCCCAGGGGGAGGCGAGACCCAGTACTTC.

The rearrangement links TRBV7-2 to TRBJ2-5; 11 bases line up with TRBD1. V shed 6 bases, J shed 2 bases, and the junction held 5 bases outside the gene matches. Looked up from germline, CDR1 is SGHTA and CDR2 is FQGNSA. This CDR3 contains 15 residues. The CDR3 coding sequence is TGTGCCAGCAGTTCTGGGACAGGGGGGCAAGAGACCCAGTACTTC. This encodes CASSSGTGGQETQYF.

The rearrangement uses TRBV5-1 and TRBJ1-6; D remains ambiguous. Germline loops: CDR1 SGHRS, CDR2 YFSETQ. The CDR3 contains 14 residues. Trimming pared 1 base from V and 5 bases from J, leaving 7 bases between. CDR3 loop: CASSLRQDNSPLHF. The CDR3 coding sequence is TGCGCCAGCAGCTTGAGGCAGGATAATTCACCCCTCCACTTT.

The rearrangement links TRBV5-1 to TRBJ1-1; 7 bases agree with TRBD1. Per germline, CDR1 SGHRS and CDR2 YFSETQ. The CDR3 consists of 15 residues. V was clipped by 2 bases and J by 5 bases; unmatched bases: 9. The CDR3, as DNA: TGCGCCAGCAGCTTCGACAGGGTCGGATCTACTGAAGCTTTCTTT. Translating gives CASSFDRVGSTEAFF.

DNA of the CDR3: TGTGCCAGCAGCATCCGGTTTTGTGCGGGAGGGCCAAAAAGATACAATGAGCAGTTCTTC. Protein product: CASSIRFCAGGPKRYNEQFF. V and J are TRBV21-1 and TRBJ2-1; the table assigns TRBD2, which was not confirmed against the DNA. TRBV21-1 constitutes a pseudogene. The CDR3 sequence is 20 residues long.

The CDR3 nucleotides are TGTGCCAGCAGCTTGGACAGCTCGAATGAGCAGTTCTTC. Protein product: CASSLDSSNEQFF. This chain links TRBV5-6 with TRBJ2-1; D gene ambiguous. Germline V gene data show CDR1 as SGHDT and CDR2 as YYEEEE. The CDR3 spans 13 residues. The V and J ends lost 0 bases and 7 bases respectively, with 8 bases between them.

The genes are TRBV6-2 or TRBV6-3 and TRBJ1-5, with D possibly matching TRBD1 (6 bases). Trimming left V 2 bases short and J 4 bases short, with 9 bases between. CDR1 MNHEY and CDR2 SVGEGT come from the germline V gene. The CDR3 runs 14 residues. In nucleotides, the CDR3 is TGTGCCAGCAGTTACCTAGGGGGTAATCAGCCCCAGCATTTT. Translating it yields CASSYLGGNQPQHF.

CDR3 bases: TGTGCCAGCGGCCCGGACGGGGGAATCCAAGAGACCCAGTACTTC. Protein product: CASGPDGGIQETQYF. J is TRBJ2-5 and V is TRBV25-1; a possible D gene is TRBD2 (6 bases). Germline V gives CDR1 MGHDK, CDR2 SYGVNS. The CDR3 spans 15 residues. V was shortened by 8 bases and J by 1 base, with 17 bases between the two germline ends.

The rearrangement links TRBV4-1 to TRBJ1-3; D unclear. CDR3 length equals 17 residues. CDR1 MGHRA and CDR2 YSYEKL come from the germline V gene. Deletions cut 2 bases from V and 0 bases from J, with 14 bases between. The CDR3: CASSQFAGSPSGNTIYF. The CDR3 bases are TGCGCCAGCAGCCAATTTGCTGGGAGCCCCTCTGGAAACACCATATATTTT.

The rearrangement joins TRBV15 to TRBJ2-3; 7 bases are a match to TRBD2. The CDR3 is 14 residues long. Germline CDR1 reads LNHNV; CDR2 reads YYDKDF (reference sequence). The V segment lost 6 bases and the J segment 5 bases; nucleotides outside the gene matches: 8. This CDR3 is CATRGRAGEDTQYF. DNA of the CDR3: TGTGCCACCAGGGGGAGGGCCGGGGAAGATACGCAGTATTTT.

Comment on this clone: In the same sample, other DNA sequences code for this CDR3. J is TRBJ2-5 and V is TRBV18; 7 nucleotides match TRBD1. The J segment lost 3 bases and the V segment lost 6 bases, leaving 4 bases of the junction unmatched. Looked up from germline, CDR1 is KGHSH and CDR2 is LQKENI. The CDR3 covers 13 residues. The CDR3 spells CASSPGTEETQYF. The CDR3 nucleotides read TGTGCCAGCTCCCCCGGGACAGAAGAGACCCAGTACTTC.

The chain employs TRBV6-1 and TRBJ1-2, with 8 bases matching TRBD1. The germline gives CDR1 MNHNS, CDR2 SASEGT. V was pared by 0 bases and J by 5 bases, with 8 bases of the junction left unmatched. The CDR3 has 16 amino acids. CDR3 sequence: CASSEASGRGLYGYTF. CDR3 sequence (DNA): TGTGCCAGCAGTGAAGCGTCAGGCAGGGGGCTGTATGGCTACACCTTC.

The rearrangement joins TRBV5-1 to TRBJ2-5; TRBD2 agrees at 7 bases. CDR3 length: 14 residues. From germline, CDR1 is SGHRS and CDR2 YFSETQ. Trimming at V came to 6 bases and at J to 1 base, leaving 6 bases not matched to a gene. This CDR3 is CASTGGSGQETQYF. The CDR3 DNA follows: TGCGCCAGCACGGGGGGTAGCGGCCAAGAGACCCAGTACTTC.

The gene calls are TRBV27 and TRBJ2-1; the match to TRBD1 covers 8 bases. The CDR3 loop spans 16 amino acids. Trimming cost V 3 bases and J 6 bases; bases outside gene matches: 10. CDR1 is MNHEY, CDR2 SMNVEV, per germline (reference sequence). DNA for the CDR3: TGTGCCAGCAGTTTCTATCGGACAGGGAGCGGCAATGAGCAGTTCTTC. It specifies CASSFYRTGSGNEQFF.

The chain employs TRBV19 and TRBJ2-1; D might be TRBD2 (8 bases). V was clipped by 4 bases and J by 3 bases, with 13 bases between them. Germline V gene data show CDR1 as LNHDA and CDR2 as SQIVND (reference sequence). CDR3 size: 15 residues. CDR3 residues: CASSTGGTVYNEQFF. CDR3 bases: TGTGCCAGTAGTACGGGGGGGACAGTCTACAATGAGCAGTTCTTC.

The chain employs TRBV29-1 and TRBJ2-3; 8 bases fit TRBD1. V lost 6 bases, J lost 9 bases, and 14 bases stayed unmatched. The CDR3 has 14 residues. The germline gives CDR1 SQVTM, CDR2 ANQGSEA. CDR3: CSVADRGGVETQYF. CDR3 nucleotide sequence: TGCAGCGTAGCCGACAGGGGTGGGGTAGAGACGCAGTATTTT.